The rows below give T cell receptor beta chains drawn from one sample of a study of OX40 agonist ivuxolimab in advanced cancers. The protocol was immunoSEQ multiplex PCR, while the TCRdb copy is restricted to in-frame clones and leaves out a portion. The repertoire holds tens of thousands of clones, with around 89% as singletons. The material was CD4+ or CD8+ T cells sorted from blood, obtained in a trial of the OX40 agonist ivuxolimab. The receptor set was obtained from an adult with an advanced solid tumor such as melanoma, head and neck, liver or kidney cancer. Both conserved end residues are part of each CDR3. The order of the fields is CDR3 length, V gene, D gene, J gene, CDR3 DNA, CDR3 protein. A D gene is named only where the DNA matches it firmly.

CDR3 length: 14; V gene: TRBV6-5; D gene: TRBD1; J gene: TRBJ1-2; CDR3 DNA: TGTGCCAGCAGCAAGGACAGGGAGGCCTATGGCTACACCTTC; CDR3 protein: CASSKDREAYGYTF
CDR3 length: 15; V gene: TRBV29-1; D gene: TRBD1; J gene: TRBJ2-1; CDR3 DNA: TGCAGCGGGGAGGTTTGGGCAGGGGGCCTCGATGAGCAGTTCTTC; CDR3 protein: CSGEVWAGGLDEQFF
CDR3 length: 14; V gene: TRBV5-5; D gene: TRBD1; J gene: TRBJ1-1; CDR3 DNA: TGTGCCAGCCCTACGACAGGGACGAAAACTGAAGCTTTCTTT; CDR3 protein: CASPTTGTKTEAFF
CDR3 length: 19; V gene: TRBV18; D gene: TRBD2; J gene: TRBJ2-1; CDR3 DNA: TGTGCCAGCTCACCAAGACTAGCGGGAAGGGTTGGGTCCTACAATGAGCAGTTCTTC; CDR3 protein: CASSPRLAGRVGSYNEQFF
CDR3 length: 16; V gene: TRBV5-1; D gene: TRBD2; J gene: TRBJ2-1; CDR3 DNA: TGCGCCAGCAGCTTGGATGGTAGCGGGAGATACAATGAGCAGTTCTTC; CDR3 protein: CASSLDGSGRYNEQFF
CDR3 length: 14; V gene: TRBV5-1; D gene: NA; J gene: TRBJ1-2; CDR3 DNA: TGCGCCAGCAGCTTGGTCAGCCCCAACTATGGCTACACCTTC; CDR3 protein: CASSLVSPNYGYTF
CDR3 length: 17; V gene: TRBV11-2; D gene: TRBD2; J gene: TRBJ2-3; CDR3 DNA: TGTGCCAGCAGCTTAGTGGGCAGCGGGAGGGCCACAGATACGCAGTATTTT; CDR3 protein: CASSLVGSGRATDTQYF
CDR3 length: 15; V gene: TRBV18; D gene: TRBD2; J gene: TRBJ2-7; CDR3 DNA: TGTGCCAGCTCACCCTTAGCGGGAGGGTCCTACGAGCAGTACTTC; CDR3 protein: CASSPLAGGSYEQYF
CDR3 length: 14; V gene: TRBV28; D gene: TRBD2; J gene: TRBJ2-5; CDR3 DNA: TGTGCCAGTACTAGCGGGAGGGCCTGGGAGACCCAGTACTTC; CDR3 protein: CASTSGRAWETQYF
CDR3 length: 12; V gene: TRBV9; D gene: NA; J gene: TRBJ2-3; CDR3 DNA: TGTGCCAGCAGCGGGCCAGCAGATACGCAGTATTTT; CDR3 protein: CASSGPADTQYF